Listed below are T cell receptor beta chains from one sample, sequenced in a study of response to subunit inactivated influenza vaccine. TCRdb re-derived calls from the RT-PCR reads in MiXCR, one entry per CDR3 protein. The table lists about 500,000 distinct CDR3 sequences, approximately 12% of them singletons. The material sequenced was PBMCs from blood, taken roughly 45 days after vaccination. These receptors originate from a man in his fifties who received an inactivated influenza vaccine. The CDR3 runs from the conserved cysteine through the conserved F or W. The D gene is left open where the match is weak. Clone size, where shown, is once, few, many, or a class for clones that have expanded.

CDR3 DNA,CDR3 protein,J gene,D gene,clone size,V gene
TGTGGAGGGGACAGGGACTCCTACGAGCAGTACTTC,CGGDRDSYEQYF,TRBJ2-7,TRBD1,NA,TRBV30
TGCAGTGCTAGATTAGCGGGGGGCCTTTACAATGAGCAGTTCTTC,CSARLAGGLYNEQFF,TRBJ2-1,TRBD2,many,TRBV20-1
TGCAGTGCAACGACAGCCTCCAATTCACCCCTCCACTTT,CSATTASNSPLHF,TRBJ1-6,NA,many,TRBV20-1
TGCAGCGTTGAGACTAGCGGGAGGACCGAGCAGTACTTC,CSVETSGRTEQYF,TRBJ2-7,TRBD2,many,TRBV29-1
TGCAGTGCTAGAGATCGACAGGATCCTGAAGAGACCCAGTACTTC,CSARDRQDPEETQYF,TRBJ2-5,NA,many,TRBV20-1
TGCGCCAGCAGCTTGGAGACGGGACAGGGTGTAGAGACCCAGTACTTC,CASSLETGQGVETQYF,TRBJ2-5,TRBD1,few,TRBV5-1
TGTGCCAGCAGCGTAGGAGGAGGCGTAGACTCCTACAATGAGCAGTTCTTC,CASSVGGGVDSYNEQFF,TRBJ2-1,NA,many,TRBV9
TGTGCCAGCTCACTAGGCGGAGGGGGCGTGAACACTGAAGCTTTCTTT,CASSLGGGGVNTEAFF,TRBJ1-1,TRBD1,NA,TRBV18
TGTGCCAGCAGCCAAAGGACTAGCGGGAGGTCGGTCGATCATGAGCAGTTCTTC,CASSQRTSGRSVDHEQFF,TRBJ2-1,TRBD2,few,TRBV7-3
TGTGCCAGCAGCGGAGTCGGCACCGGGGAGCTGTTTTTT,CASSGVGTGELFF,TRBJ2-2,NA,few,TRBV25-1
TGTGCCAGCCGTGGCATTTCGGAACAACGTGAGCAGTTCTTC,CASRGISEQREQFF,TRBJ2-1,NA,NA,TRBV7-9
TGCGCCAGCAGCTTGGAAGTGGGAATGAACACTGAAGCTTTCTTT,CASSLEVGMNTEAFF,TRBJ1-1,NA,few,TRBV5-1
TGTGCCAGCAGTTTCGGGGGGAGCGAGCAGTACTTC,CASSFGGSEQYF,TRBJ2-7,TRBD2,NA,TRBV28
TGTGCCAGCAGCCAACCGACAGGGGCAGGCGAGCAGTACTTC,CASSQPTGAGEQYF,TRBJ2-7,TRBD1,NA,TRBV3-1
TGTGCCAGCAGCTTGGGCCGACTGCTGGGTGAGCAGTTCTTC,CASSLGRLLGEQFF,TRBJ2-1,NA,NA,TRBV5-5
TGTGCCTGGAGTGGTACAGGGGGAACTCAGCCCCAGCATTTT,CAWSGTGGTQPQHF,TRBJ1-5,TRBD1,few,TRBV30
TGCAGTGCTAGGAGATTGACAGGGGCTTCCCTGAACACTGAAGCTTTCTTT,CSARRLTGASLNTEAFF,TRBJ1-1,TRBD1,NA,TRBV20-1
TGTGCCAGCAGCTTGTGGGTGACAGGGGGCTTGAGCACAGATACGCAGTATTTT,CASSLWVTGGLSTDTQYF,TRBJ2-3,TRBD1,NA,TRBV5-5
TGTGCCAGCAGCCAAGAAAGTTCTAGCGGGAGTGATACGCAGTATTTT,CASSQESSSGSDTQYF,TRBJ2-3,TRBD2,NA,TRBV4-2
TGCAGTGCTAGAGATTTGGGCCTAGCGGGTTCCTACGAGCAGTACTTC,CSARDLGLAGSYEQYF,TRBJ2-7,TRBD2,few,TRBV20-1
TGTGCCAGCAGTCAAATCGGGGGCGGGGCCTACGAGCAGTACTTC,CASSQIGGGAYEQYF,TRBJ2-7,NA,NA,TRBV12-3/TRBV12-4
TGTGCCAGCAGCTTAAGCGCGGGAGGGCGGGGTACGCAGTATTTT,CASSLSAGGRGTQYF,TRBJ2-3,TRBD2,NA,TRBV7-2
TGTGCCAGCAGTGAAGACAAGCACTCTACGAGTTGGCAGTACTTC,CASSEDKHSTSWQYF,TRBJ2-7,NA,few,TRBV2
TGTGCCAGCAGTTACGGTCTTTATCAGCCCCAGCATTTT,CASSYGLYQPQHF,TRBJ1-5,NA,many,TRBV6-5
TGTGCCAGCAGCTTAGCAGCTACCGAGCAGTACTTC,CASSLAATEQYF,TRBJ2-7,NA,NA,TRBV7-9
TGTGCCAGCAGCCGAGAACAGAGTGGTAACACCGGGGAGCTGTTTTTT,CASSREQSGNTGELFF,TRBJ2-2,NA,NA,TRBV7-6
TGTGCCGGTGGTCGGGGGCCAGATACGCAGTATTTT,CAGGRGPDTQYF,TRBJ2-3,NA,few,TRBV12-3/TRBV12-4
TGTGCCAGCAGCTTCCCTAGCGGGCCCAGCACAGATACGCAGTATTTT,CASSFPSGPSTDTQYF,TRBJ2-3,TRBD2,few,TRBV13
TGTGCCAGCAGTCCCAGTCCGTCTGGAAACACCATATATTTT,CASSPSPSGNTIYF,TRBJ1-3,NA,few,TRBV12-3/TRBV12-4
TGTGCCATCAGTGAAGTAGAGGGGTTTCTTAACTCTGGGGCCAACGTCCTGACTTTC,CAISEVEGFLNSGANVLTF,TRBJ2-6,NA,NA,TRBV10-3
TGTGCCAGCAGCTTAAGCCAATCCAATGAGCAGTTCTTC,CASSLSQSNEQFF,TRBJ2-1,NA,few,TRBV7-7
TGTGCCAGCAGCTTAGGGGGTCCCCCCCAGCATTTT,CASSLGGPPQHF,TRBJ1-5,NA,NA,TRBV7-9
TGTGCCAGCAGTTTCCGGGGAGCGGACATTCAGTACTTC,CASSFRGADIQYF,TRBJ2-4,NA,NA,TRBV12-3/TRBV12-4
TGTGCCAGCAGCTTAGTCGTGGGGGGCCCGAACGAGCAGTACTTC,CASSLVVGGPNEQYF,TRBJ2-7,NA,few,TRBV7-2
TGTGCCAGCAGCCGGGGATCGGGGACTACCTCCTACAATGAGCAGTTCTTC,CASSRGSGTTSYNEQFF,TRBJ2-1,TRBD2,few,TRBV7-9
TGTGCCAGCAGCCCCCCCAGCGGGAGTCGCTCCTACAATGAGCAGTTCTTC,CASSPPSGSRSYNEQFF,TRBJ2-1,TRBD2,many,TRBV7-9
TGTGCCAGTAGAGCTCAGGCGTGGCGGGGCAATCAGCCCCAGCATTTT,CASRAQAWRGNQPQHF,TRBJ1-5,NA,few,TRBV19
TGTGCCAGCAGTCTGGTACAGGAACCCTACACTGAAGCTTTCTTT,CASSLVQEPYTEAFF,TRBJ1-1,NA,few,TRBV6-1
TGTGCCAGCAGCGGGGACAGTGAAGCTTTCTTT,CASSGDSEAFF,TRBJ1-1,TRBD1,few,TRBV7-2
TGTGCCAGCAGTTCCTCCGGGACTAGGATGGGTACGCAGTATTTT,CASSSSGTRMGTQYF,TRBJ2-3,TRBD2,NA,TRBV6-2/TRBV6-3
TGTGCCAGCAGTTACTATACCGGGACAGGGTTCTTCTACGAGCAGTACTTC,CASSYYTGTGFFYEQYF,TRBJ2-7,TRBD1,few,TRBV6-2/TRBV6-3